This record covers a single TCR beta chain. This clone was seen just once. Its specific antigen is unknown. The record has no base qualities; no much larger clone is one base away. This record comes from a study of CD8+ T cells in alopecia areata (dated by TCRdb to the late 2010s). In the study overall: The treated patients, all with moderate-to-severe alopecia areata, were enrolled in an open-label pilot trial of oral tofacitinib given at 5 to 10 mg twice daily. TCRbeta CDR3 regions were amplified by immunoSEQ multiplex PCR with 35 Vbeta forward and 13 Jbeta reverse primers. The study used high-throughput TCRbeta sequencing to examine T cell clonal expansion in alopecia areata, in both the C3H/HeJ mouse model and human patients. On the human side, TCRbeta sequencing was run on scalp tissue and on sorted CD4+ and CD8+ peripheral blood T cells from healthy controls and from alopecia areata patients with either patchy or totalis/universalis disease. Tofacitinib-treated patients had biopsies at baseline and at 4 and 24 weeks of treatment, with a later scalp biopsy in several patients. RNA came from the PAXgene miRNA kit for fixed scalp, the miRNeasy kit for PBMCs, and the RNeasy kit for mouse skin. Patients stayed on tofacitinib for 6 to 18 months and then had 6 months of follow-up off drug so that delayed response and recurrence could be assessed. Clonality in the scalp was compared among normal scalp (n=4), patchy alopecia areata scalp (n=8), and alopecia totalis/universalis scalp (n=8). Points the paper makes about the study in general: Unlike mouse skin, which is dominated by gammadelta T cells, normal human skin has resident alphabeta T cells that are also sequenced, and this complicates analysis of the scalp TCR repertoire. Shared TCR sequences between patients were less evident than in mice, which may be partly attributable to HLA diversity in the patient population. Compared with normal scalp, lesional scalp, particularly in alopecia totalis/universalis, had higher clonality and more expanded CD8+ clones, which suggests antigenic drive.

Taken from cysteine to phenylalanine, the CDR3 has 15 residues. Just CDR3 DNA is preserved here, 45 bases in frame from base 1. Unmatched junction bases come to 5, with V trimmed by 9 bases and J by 0 bases. For CDR1 and CDR2, the germline V gene lists MNHNS and SASEGT. In light of the paper, this sample's time point label describes: baseline before oral tofacitinib. From alopecia areata patients, peripheral blood was collected along with lesional scalp punch biopsies. After PBMCs were isolated by density centrifugation and stained for CD3, CD4 and CD8, a FACSAria was used to sort CD4+ and CD8+ T cells. The library was made by the immunoSEQ multiplex PCR assay. For TCR sequencing, RNA was extracted from every sample and reverse transcribed into cDNA to serve as template. First-strand cDNA was synthesized using SuperScript III with a 2:1 mix of oligo-dT and random hexamers. A synthetic immune receptor repertoire was used to assess amplification bias, and residual bias was removed computationally. In the authors' own workflow: After raw reads were preprocessed to remove errors, the CDR3 was defined following IMGT conventions as running from the conserved cysteine to phenylalanine. To get clonality, Shannon entropy was normalized by log2 of the number of productive unique TCRs and the result was subtracted from 1. Scalp TCRbeta sequences were cross-referenced with sorted blood CD4 and CD8 repertoires so that the CD4 or CD8 identity of scalp clones could be inferred. TCRdb obtained this table from immuneACCESS and retained in-frame rearrangements with V and J assigned. These tables miss some clones; where compared with another copy, unresolved V genes account for less than half of the shortfall, and the remainder is unexplained. The V and J calls and clone size are taken from that table; D and trimming were inferred from the DNA. The sample contains over 150,000 clones, roughly 63% of them found a single time. The ten most abundant clones make up roughly 1.7% of the sample.

Sequenced here: CD4+ T cells sorted from blood, sampled at week 0. The sequence is built from TRBV6-1 and TRBJ1-5; 10 junctional bases match TRBD1. This receptor was identified in a human donor with alopecia areata. At the DNA level, the sequence is TGTGCCAGTAGACAGGGGGCTCATAGCAATCAGCCCCAGCATTTT. This codes for CASRQGAHSNQPQHF.